This is a list of T cell receptor beta chains from one sample in a study of blood T cell repertoires in COVID-19. Assay: immunoSEQ multiplex PCR; the TCRdb copy retains only in-frame clones and omits some. Counted here are 490,000 or so clones, roughly nine tenths occurring once; the ten biggest clones make up 8% to 9.5%. What was sequenced was PBMCs or T cells enriched from blood (not recorded which). These receptors were collected from a woman aged 60-70 years who had recovered from COVID-19. CDR3s include the opening cysteine and the closing phenylalanine or tryptophan. The D gene is left open where the match is weak. Size tells how often a clone was seen (once, few, many) or the class of an expanded clone, and some rows leave it out.

v_gene,d_gene,abundance,j_gene,CDR3nt,CDR3aa
TRBV4-1,NA,NA,TRBJ1-1,TGCGCCAGCAGCCAAGTTGGGAGGGGGTCCACTGAAGCTTTCTTT,CASSQVGRGSTEAFF
TRBV27,NA,NA,TRBJ2-2,TGTGCCAGCAGTTTCGGGATCCCCACCGGGGAGCTGTTTTTT,CASSFGIPTGELFF
TRBV28,NA,NA,TRBJ2-2,TGTGCCAGCAGTTTAGGGAGAGGGGGTGCGGACACCGGGGAGCTGTTTTTT,CASSLGRGGADTGELFF
TRBV20-1,NA,NA,TRBJ1-2,TGCAGTGCTACCGGGAGCTATGGCTACACCTTC,CSATGSYGYTF
TRBV12-3/TRBV12-4,TRBD1,NA,TRBJ1-2,TGTGCCAGCAGTTTGGGGGACAGGGTTGGCTACACCTTC,CASSLGDRVGYTF
TRBV5-1,TRBD1,NA,TRBJ1-6,TGCGCCAGCAGCCCGGTGACAGGGGGCTCTAATTCACCCCTCCACTTT,CASSPVTGGSNSPLHF
TRBV5-4,NA,NA,TRBJ2-5,TGTGCCAGCAGCTTGTCAGGGGGAGGTCAAGAGACCCAGTACTTC,CASSLSGGGQETQYF
TRBV9,NA,NA,TRBJ2-7,TGTGCCAGCAGCGTAGCCACAGGACCCTACGAGCAGTACTTC,CASSVATGPYEQYF
TRBV27,TRBD1,once,TRBJ2-3,TGTGCCAGCAGTCCCAGGGGGCAGGCAGATACGCAGTATTTT,CASSPRGQADTQYF
TRBV15,NA,NA,TRBJ1-4,TGTGCCACCAGCAGATCCAGGGGAGCTAATGAAAAACTGTTTTTT,CATSRSRGANEKLFF
TRBV30,TRBD1,NA,TRBJ1-6,TGTGCCTGGAGTGTACCCGGGACAGGGACTTCACCCCTCCACTTT,CAWSVPGTGTSPLHF
TRBV24-1,NA,NA,TRBJ2-2,TGTGCCACCAGTGACCAAGGAGGCACCGGGGAGCTGTTTTTT,CATSDQGGTGELFF
TRBV5-6,TRBD1,NA,TRBJ1-2,TGTGCCAGCAGCTTTGGGACAGAAACCTTCTATGGCTACACCTTC,CASSFGTETFYGYTF
TRBV10-3,NA,few,TRBJ1-4,TGTGCCATCAGCGGGACAATAGATAATGAAAAACTGTTTTTT,CAISGTIDNEKLFF
TRBV3-1/TRBV3-2,NA,NA,TRBJ2-6,TGTGCCAGCAGCCAATTCACAGGGTCTGGGGCCAACGTCCTGACTTTC,CASSQFTGSGANVLTF
TRBV7-2,TRBD2,NA,TRBJ2-3,TGTGCCAGCAGCCAGCGGTCTAGCGGGGGGTCAGATACGCAGTATTTT,CASSQRSSGGSDTQYF
TRBV23-1,NA,NA,TRBJ1-1,TGCGCCCCGGGGGACTTGAACACTGAAGCTTTCTTT,CAPGDLNTEAFF
TRBV4-1,TRBD1,NA,TRBJ2-7,TGCGCCAGCAGCCAAGAGTCTTGGGGACAGGGGTACGAGCAGTACTTC,CASSQESWGQGYEQYF
TRBV4-1,TRBD1,NA,TRBJ1-2,TGCGCCAGCAGCCAAGTTCGAACAGGGGGCGCAAATGGCTACACCTTC,CASSQVRTGGANGYTF
TRBV11-2,NA,NA,TRBJ2-3,TGTGCCAGCAGCTTAGCAGGCACAGATACGCAGTATTTT,CASSLAGTDTQYF
TRBV9,NA,NA,TRBJ1-4,TGTGCCAGCAGCGTAGGGGGCAGGGCCCATGAAAAACTGTTTTTT,CASSVGGRAHEKLFF
TRBV4-1,NA,NA,TRBJ2-4,TGCGCCAGCAGCCAAGACAGATCGATAGCCAAAAACATTCAGTACTTC,CASSQDRSIAKNIQYF
TRBV5-6,NA,once,TRBJ1-1,TGTGCCAGCAGCCGTGAAGGAGGCGCTGAAGCTTTCTTT,CASSREGGAEAFF
TRBV3-1/TRBV3-2,NA,NA,TRBJ2-5,TGTGCCAGCAGCCAAGAGGTAGTGGAGACCCAGTACTTC,CASSQEVVETQYF
TRBV5-1,NA,NA,TRBJ2-3,TGCGCCAGCAGCTTGGCCGGGACAATAAAGACAGATACGCAGTATTTT,CASSLAGTIKTDTQYF
TRBV6-5,NA,NA,TRBJ1-5,TGTGCCAGCAGTTACACGGGCAATCAGCCCCAGCATTTT,CASSYTGNQPQHF
TRBV4-2,TRBD2,NA,TRBJ2-5,TGTGCCAGCAGCCAAGGTGCGGGGGGAGAGACCCAGTACTTC,CASSQGAGGETQYF
TRBV4-1,NA,NA,TRBJ1-1,TGCGCCAGCAGCCACGTACCTGGACAGTTTGAAGCTTTCTTT,CASSHVPGQFEAFF
TRBV7-2,NA,NA,TRBJ2-1,TGTGCCAGCAGCCCTTTGGGGGCTGGAGACAATGAGCAGTTCTTC,CASSPLGAGDNEQFF
TRBV29-1,NA,NA,TRBJ1-1,TGCAGCGCTCGTGAGGCTTCGAACACTGAAGCTTTCTTT,CSAREASNTEAFF
TRBV9,NA,few,TRBJ1-5,TGTGCCAGCACGAGGGTTTATAGCAATCAGCCCCAGCATTTT,CASTRVYSNQPQHF
TRBV5-4,TRBD1,NA,TRBJ1-2,TGTGCCAGCAGCCGACAGGGTCTCGGAGGCTACACCTTC,CASSRQGLGGYTF
TRBV10-2,TRBD1,few,TRBJ1-1,TGCGCCAGCAGCACAGGGGGCGGCAATGAAGCTTTCTTT,CASSTGGGNEAFF
TRBV4-1,NA,NA,TRBJ2-2,TGCGCCAGCAGCCCCGGGGAATTCGCGAACACCGGGGAGCTGTTTTTT,CASSPGEFANTGELFF
TRBV6-4,TRBD1,NA,TRBJ2-1,TGTGCCAGCAGCCCTGGGACAGGTTTGACATTCGACTCCTACAATGAGCAGTTCTTC,CASSPGTGLTFDSYNEQFF
TRBV5-6,NA,NA,TRBJ1-2,TGTGCCAGCAGCTTGGCCGGGTTAGTCGCACCCTATGGCTACACCTTC,CASSLAGLVAPYGYTF
TRBV28,TRBD1,NA,TRBJ1-1,TGTGCCAGCAGTTCCGGGACAGGCTCCGGGAGCCGTTTGGGAGCTTTCTTT,CASSSGTGSGSRLGAFF